Listed below are T cell receptor beta chains from one sample, sequenced in a study of shared clonotypes between healthy human individuals. Sequencing used immunoSEQ multiplex PCR; TCRdb keeps in-frame clones, though not all of them. The repertoire holds approximately 1,000,000 clones, with 60% to 85% as singletons. The material sequenced was memory CD4+ T cells from PBMCs. These TCRs come from a man between 18 and 29 years old in good health. Some clones in this sample may be carry-over from other donors' samples. The CDR3 runs from the conserved cysteine through the conserved F or W.

V: TRBV28; J: TRBJ2-5; CDR3: CATTPGLIETETQYF
V: TRBV5-1; J: TRBJ1-3; CDR3: CASRPGLHSGNTIYF
V: TRBV29-1; J: TRBJ1-1; CDR3: CSVGELGAEAFF
V: TRBV28; J: TRBJ2-2; CDR3: CASREATSGTGFRELFF
V: TRBV27; J: TRBJ2-2; CDR3: CASSPYLRHPWGTGELFF
V: TRBV19; J: TRBJ1-3; CDR3: CASRTTASLYF
V: TRBV5-8; J: TRBJ1-2; CDR3: CASSFSGGINGYTF
V: TRBV7-2; J: TRBJ2-3; CDR3: CASSLAGAEGDTQYF
V: TRBV29-1; J: TRBJ1-4; CDR3: CSVEVATNEKLFF
V: TRBV18; J: TRBJ2-5; CDR3: CASSSPRTSGQETQYF
V: TRBV29-1; J: TRBJ2-3; CDR3: CSAVPILGGTDTQYF
V: TRBV29-1; J: TRBJ2-3; CDR3: CSGTPTGTDTQYF
V: TRBV4-3; J: TRBJ2-7; CDR3: CASSQNAGTGDEQYF
V: TRBV7-2; J: TRBJ2-3; CDR3: CASSLATSGVTDTQYF
V: TRBV5-4; J: TRBJ1-1; CDR3: CASSSQTGGNTEAFF
V: TRBV5-4; J: TRBJ1-2; CDR3: CASSFGDPPYGYTF
V: TRBV5-1; J: TRBJ2-3; CDR3: CASSHPGTSGRGSFGTDTQYF
V: TRBV27; J: TRBJ1-2; CDR3: CASSFAGGANYGYTF
V: TRBV5-4; J: TRBJ1-4; CDR3: CASSLGQGDEKLFF
V: TRBV11-2; J: TRBJ1-5; CDR3: CASSFGRNQPQHF
V: TRBV30; J: TRBJ2-2; CDR3: CAWSGGVNTGELFF
V: TRBV2; J: TRBJ1-2; CDR3: CASSGTGLYGYTF
V: TRBV28; J: TRBJ1-5; CDR3: CASTRKTTGKNQPQHF
V: TRBV10-2; J: TRBJ2-1; CDR3: CASTAGTSTYNEQFF
V: TRBV6-1; J: TRBJ1-1; CDR3: CASLEGVDTEAFF
V: TRBV10-3; J: TRBJ2-5; CDR3: CAIYPPQETQYF
V: TRBV7-2; J: TRBJ2-2; CDR3: CASSPGTGLTGELFF
V: TRBV7-2; J: TRBJ2-1; CDR3: CASSLRRGGTYNEQFF
V: TRBV2; J: TRBJ2-5; CDR3: CASSDVGGETQYF
V: TRBV11-2; J: TRBJ1-4; CDR3: CASSLGQGLGEKLFF
V: TRBV6-4; J: TRBJ2-2; CDR3: CASSDSDRHTWELFF
V: TRBV30; J: TRBJ2-6; CDR3: CAWSKPGGPSGANVLTF
V: TRBV9; J: TRBJ2-1; CDR3: CASSVARGGYNEQFF
V: TRBV25-1; J: TRBJ2-7; CDR3: CASRPDRVTYEQYF
V: TRBV27; J: TRBJ1-3; CDR3: CASSFRATGVTRNTIYF
V: TRBV28; J: TRBJ2-5; CDR3: CASSEKDGYQETQYF
V: TRBV9; J: TRBJ1-5; CDR3: CASSRGPLPDWHQPQHF
V: TRBV4-2; J: TRBJ1-4; CDR3: CASSQAQATGGEKLFF
V: TRBV7-2; J: TRBJ1-5; CDR3: CASSLPGPSQPQHF
V: TRBV28; J: TRBJ2-3; CDR3: CASGFGGSTDTQYF
V: TRBV14; J: TRBJ1-1; CDR3: CASSPRLIGEAFF
V: TRBV27; J: TRBJ1-1; CDR3: CASSQLGGYTEAFF
V: TRBV7-3; J: TRBJ1-1; CDR3: CASSPGGANTEAFF